A single count supports the clone carrying this T cell receptor (beta chain). These data are taken from a study of blood T cell repertoires in COVID-19. As for the study in general: PBMCs, B-cell-depleted T cells, or T cells were the source of the cDNA or gDNA that made up the material.

Germline V gene sequence: CDR1 SGHDN, CDR2 FVKESK. This CDR3 contains 14 residues. Trimming removed 3 bases from V and 6 bases from J; junction bases left unmatched: 3. As handled by the study authors: Nucleated cell number was recorded as an estimate derived from reference gene primer amplification. Produced via immunoSEQ multiplex PCR; TCRdb's table is partial and in-frame only. The D gene and trimming were derived from the DNA, and the V and J assignments and clone size from that table. The table records around 300,000 clones, 90% of them present only once. The TCR originated in a young woman with acute COVID-19. This chain links TRBV14 with TRBJ2-1; 9 nucleotides agree with TRBD2. Sequencing was performed on PBMCs or T cells enriched from blood (not recorded which). For the CDR3, the DNA is TGTGCCAGCAGCCACCGTAGCGGGAGCAATGAGCAGTTCTTC. Its translation: CASSHRSGSNEQFF.